This TCR beta chain was identified during a study of T-cell memory formation after mild COVID-19. Study-wide results and caveats: Detection of some responders pre-infection suggested pre-existing cross-reactive memory T cells participated. CD4+ contracting clones were mainly CM and EM; CD8+ ones, EMRA.

Unmatched junction bases numbered 11, after V lost 8 bases and J lost 4 bases. The CDR3 is 16 amino acids. Germline V lookup: CDR1 SEHNR, CDR2 FQNEAQ (reference sequence). TCRdb called the 5' RACE reads again in MiXCR, with one record for every CDR3 protein. The profile shows some 65,000 distinct CDR3 sequences, approximately 15% of them singletons. This clonotype was picked up a small number of times. Its specificity is unknown. The source material was PBMCs or a T cell subset sorted from them (not recorded which). The chain links TRBV7-9 to TRBJ1-5, with 10 positions matching TRBD1. This TCR came from an adult woman who had mild COVID-19 (a few samples of this study predate the infection). Cell type and time point are not known. The CDR3 sequence: CASAPWDRGGNQPQHF. CDR3 DNA sequence: TGTGCCAGCGCTCCCTGGGACAGGGGAGGAAATCAGCCCCAGCATTTT.